The clone carrying this TCR beta chain was counted many times. Construction of the TCRbeta library involved unique molecular identifiers. A single record per CDR3 protein comes from TCRdb applying MiXCR to the PCR reads. The sample comprises a few hundred thousand distinct CDR3 sequences, more than 7.5% of which are singletons, and around 5% rests with the top ten. Germline V gene data show CDR1 as LGHDT and CDR2 as YNNKEL (reference sequence). The length of the CDR3 is 14 residues. Between the trimmed V and J ends, which lost 4 bases and 2 bases, there was a span of 12 bases. The entry originates in a study of T-cell reconstitution after alpha-beta-depleted transplantation in children.

This clonotype originated in a human donor who donated a stem cell graft to a child with SCID. The genes are TRBV3-1 and TRBJ2-7; D not certain. Sequencing was performed on PBMCs from the stem cell graft donor, taken from the stem cell graft. The CDR3 region has the DNA TGTGCCAGCAGCCGGTTGGGCAGAACCTACGAGCAGTACTTC. This gives the protein CASSRLGRTYEQYF.